One and the same sample provided the 8 T cell receptor beta chains below, sequenced in a study of cytomegalovirus exposure and HLA in healthy donors. Some clones are missing from TCRdb's copy, which holds only in-frame ones; the method was immunoSEQ multiplex PCR. The sample lists 250,000 or so clones, around 87% occurring once. The sequenced sample consisted of PBMCs. All receptors derive from a woman between 18 and 29 years old in good health and CMV-seronegative.

V usage is TRBV18 and J usage is TRBJ2-1; D unclear. The CDR3 contains 14 residues. The germline gives CDR1 KGHSH, CDR2 LQKENI. V was pared by 0 bases and J by 10 bases, with 13 bases between. This chain's CDR3 is CASSPPHSPSEQFF. The CDR3 DNA follows: TGTGCCAGCTCACCACCACACAGCCCCTCGGAGCAGTTCTTC.

V and J are TRBV30 and TRBJ2-7; TRBD1 matches at 10 bases. With 1 base clipped from V and 4 bases from J, the junction kept 4 bases outside the gene matches. The V gene's germline CDR1 is GTSNPN and CDR2 SVGIG (reference sequence). The CDR3 contains 14 residues. The CDR3 protein is CAWSAGTGAYEQYF. CDR3 coding DNA: TGTGCCTGGAGTGCCGGGACAGGGGCTTACGAGCAGTACTTC.

As concerns this clone: The same CDR3 arises from other DNA sequences in this sample as well. The rearrangement joins TRBV6-5 to TRBJ1-5; D call uncertain. Germline V gives CDR1 MNHEY, CDR2 SVGAGI. V dropped 0 bases and J dropped 1 base, with 7 bases sitting between them. This CDR3 has 15 amino acids. The CDR3 reads CASSYSPQSNQPQHF. DNA of the CDR3: TGTGCCAGCAGTTACTCCCCACAAAGCAATCAGCCCCAGCATTTT.

The chain employs TRBV2 and TRBJ1-4; TRBD1 agrees at 7 bases. V shed 5 bases and J 3 bases; nucleotides not matched to a gene: 6. The CDR3 is made up of 15 amino acids. CDR1 and CDR2 from the germline V gene are SNHLY and FYNNEI. CDR3 protein: CASSRQGLANEKLFF. CDR3 coding DNA: TGTGCCAGCAGTAGACAGGGATTGGCTAATGAAAAACTGTTTTTT.

This clone is a singleton in its sample. This chain uses TRBV27 with TRBJ1-5; 9 bases map to TRBD1. Germline V gives CDR1 MNHEY, CDR2 SMNVEV (reference sequence). The V gene end was trimmed by 5 bases and the J gene end by 6 bases; junction bases not matched to a gene: 5. This CDR3 region has 14 residues. The CDR3 loop is CASSPGQGFQPQHF. CDR3 coding DNA: TGTGCCAGCAGTCCTGGACAGGGGTTTCAGCCCCAGCATTTT.

The chain joins TRBV5-6 to TRBJ2-7; 9 bases align to TRBD2. Looked up from germline, CDR1 is SGHDT and CDR2 is YYEEEE. CDR3 length: 13 residues. CDR3 amino acids: CASSLASSGDSFV. CDR3 sequence (DNA): TGTGCCAGCAGCTTGGCCTCTAGCGGGGACTCGTTCGTC.

The chain is built from TRBV5-1 and TRBJ2-7; weak D call: TRBD2 (6 bases). Germline V lookup: CDR1 SGHRS, CDR2 YFSETQ. Trimming pared 2 bases from V and 0 bases from J, leaving 15 bases between. This CDR3 contains 16 residues. CDR3 sequence: CASSLGDAGSSYEQYV. In DNA, the CDR3 is TGCGCCAGCAGCTTAGGGGACGCCGGGAGCTCCTACGAGCAGTACGTC.

The chain recombines TRBV18 with TRBJ2-2; D gene unclear. Germline V gene lookup returns CDR1 KGHSH and CDR2 LQKENI. Deletions cut 2 bases from V and 2 bases from J, with 15 bases between. The CDR3 is 17 residues long. The CDR3 bases are TGTGCCAGCTCACCAGAAGCGAAAAGAGTTAACACCGGGGAGCTGTTTTTT. Amino acids: CASSPEAKRVNTGELFF. The full variable domain, rest sourced from reference TRBV18 and TRBJ2-2, is NAGVMQNPRHLVRRRGQEARLRCSPMKGHSHVYWYRQLPEEGLKFMVYLQKENIIDESGMPKERFSAEFPKEGPSILRIQQVVRGDSAAYFCASSPEAKRVNTGELFFGEGSRLTVL.